Below are 25 T cell receptor beta chains sequenced from a single sample in a study of T-cell reconstitution after alpha-beta-depleted transplantation in children. Preparation of the TCRbeta library used unique molecular identifiers. TCRdb itself ran the PCR reads through MiXCR, one entry per CDR3 protein. The table records some 240,000 distinct CDR3 sequences, around 12% of them present only once. The material was PBMCs from the stem cell graft donor, obtained from the stem cell graft. Every receptor here comes from a human donor who donated a stem cell graft to a child with acute lymphoblastic leukemia.

In its sample, this clonotype was seen many times. V gene TRBV3-1 combines with J gene TRBJ1-1; D remains ambiguous. Germline loops: CDR1 LGHDT, CDR2 YNNKEL (reference sequence). This CDR3 is built from 11 residues. V was trimmed by 4 bases and J by 4 bases, leaving 4 bases between them. CDR3: CASSLATEAFF. DNA of the CDR3: TGTGCCAGCAGCCTGGCCACTGAAGCTTTCTTT. The entire variable domain, with the rest obtained from reference TRBV3-1 and TRBJ1-1, is as follows: DTAVSQTPKYLVTQMGNDKSIKCEQNLGHDTMYWYKQDSKKFLKIMFSYNNKELIINETVPNRFSPKSPDKAHLNLHINSLELGDSAVYFCASSLATEAFFGQGTRLTVV.

The table lists this clonotype with a count of one. The chain links TRBV6-1 to TRBJ1-2, with 7 nucleotides matching TRBD1. CDR3 length: 15 residues. With 6 bases clipped from V and 7 bases from J, the junction kept 14 bases outside the gene matches. Germline V gene sequence: CDR1 MNHNS, CDR2 SASEGT. CDR3: CASSPVWDSRVGYTF. The CDR3 DNA reads TGTGCCAGCAGCCCGGTTTGGGACAGTCGGGTTGGCTACACCTTC.

About this clonotype: One end of the junction fails to match germline, which may point to a read error. The rearrangement links TRBV12-3 or TRBV12-4 to TRBJ2-5; a possible D gene is TRBD1 (5 bases). The CDR3 consists of 13 residues. Here the CDR3 reads CAGSLDSQETQYF. As DNA, the CDR3 is TGTGCCGGCAGTTTAGACAGCCAAGAGACCCAGTACTTC.

This clonotype showed up many times. V is TRBV18 and J is TRBJ2-3; 8 bases map to TRBD1. Looked up from germline, CDR1 is KGHSH and CDR2 is LQKENI. The junction had 7 bases not matched to a gene; V was cut back by 5 bases and J by 3 bases. The CDR3 spans 15 residues. The CDR3 protein is CASSTAGGWTDTQYF. The CDR3 DNA sequence: TGTGCCAGCTCAACGGCAGGGGGCTGGACAGATACGCAGTATTTT.

The chain uses TRBV6-1 and TRBJ1-5; D not certain. Germline lookup yields CDR1 MNHNS and CDR2 SASEGT. Trimming shortened V by 5 bases and J by 1 base, and 9 bases separated the two germline ends. The CDR3 covers 14 residues. Here the CDR3 DNA reads TGTGCCAGCAGTCCCGGGATCAGCAATCAGCCCCAGCATTTT. It specifies CASSPGISNQPQHF.

This clonotype has at least ten counts. This chain joins TRBV5-4 and TRBJ2-7; 7 nucleotides align to TRBD2. Per the germline V gene, CDR1 is SGHNT and CDR2 is YYREEE (reference sequence). Germline trimming cut 6 bases from V and 3 bases from J; bases unmatched to any gene: 12. The CDR3 has 15 amino acids. The CDR3 spells CASTPMGTTIYEQYF. The CDR3 DNA is TGTGCCAGCACCCCGATGGGGACTACCATCTACGAGCAGTACTTC.

In its sample, this clonotype was seen many times. The rearrangement uses TRBV10-3 and TRBJ2-5; no definite D call. The V and J ends lost 0 bases and 5 bases respectively, with 4 bases between them. Germline V gene data show CDR1 as ENHRY and CDR2 as SYGVKD. The CDR3 loop spans 12 amino acids. The chain's CDR3 is CAISESRETQYF. The CDR3 DNA reads TGTGCCATCAGTGAGTCGCGGGAGACCCAGTACTTC.

The table lists this clonotype with many counts. V usage is TRBV10-3 and J usage is TRBJ1-2; D uncertain. The CDR3 length is 16 residues. Germline loops: CDR1 ENHRY, CDR2 SYGVKD. V lost 4 bases to trimming and J lost 1 base, with 16 bases between them. The CDR3 reads CAISGGQAKLNYGYTF. The CDR3 DNA follows: TGTGCCATCAGTGGGGGTCAGGCGAAGCTTAACTATGGCTACACCTTC.

V and J are TRBV30 and TRBJ2-3; D is undetermined. CDR3 length: 11 residues. Trimming pared 5 bases from V and 4 bases from J, leaving 7 bases between. Per the germline V gene, CDR1 is GTSNPN and CDR2 is SVGIG (reference sequence). The DNA for the CDR3 is TGTGCCTGGTCTATGGCAGATACGCAGTATTTT. It translates to CAWSMADTQYF.

This clonotype was seen at least ten times. The chain is built from TRBV12-3 or TRBV12-4 and TRBJ2-3; D gene ambiguous. The CDR3 extends over 13 amino acids. V was cut by 6 bases and J by 6 bases, with 13 bases left in between. CDR3 DNA sequence: TGTGCCAGCAGGGCGGTCTCGGTGGATACGCAGTATTTT. Translated, it gives CASRAVSVDTQYF.

With regard to this clonotype: A clone one base away is much larger, so this may be a read error. The rearrangement joins TRBV5-1 to TRBJ2-5; tentative D call: TRBD2 (6 bases). Germline CDR1 is SGHRS and CDR2 is YFSETQ. The CDR3 is 18 amino acids. The CDR3 sequence is CASRLTLLRDFHQVTQYF. DNA for the CDR3: TGCGCCAGCAGATTGACCCTTCTCCGGGACTTTCATCAAGTGACCCAGTACTTC.

In its sample, this clonotype was seen many times. The chain has TRBV20-1 and TRBJ1-1; D unclear. The CDR3 loop spans 14 amino acids. Deletions cut 2 bases from V and 3 bases from J, with 13 bases between. Germline V gene sequence: CDR1 DFQATT, CDR2 SNEGSKA (reference sequence). Here the CDR3 DNA reads TGCAGTGCTAGACGGACCTTTCTCGACACTGAAGCTTTCTTT. Residues: CSARRTFLDTEAFF.

This clonotype was seen many times. This chain uses TRBV25-1 with TRBJ2-3; the D gene could be TRBD1 or TRBD2 (9 bases each). This CDR3 comprises 18 residues. V dropped 6 bases and J dropped 2 bases, with 24 bases sitting between them. Germline V gives CDR1 MGHDK, CDR2 SYGVNS. The CDR3 bases are TGTGCCAGCAGGTACAGGGGGCTAGCGGGAACCAACACAGATACGCAGTATTTT. This translates into CASRYRGLAGTNTDTQYF.

This clonotype was recorded many times. The chain has TRBV5-1 and TRBJ1-1; 11 nucleotides agree with TRBD1. V trimming: 4 bases; J trimming: 6 bases; junction bases outside the gene matches: 11. There are 16 residues in the CDR3. From germline, CDR1 is SGHRS and CDR2 YFSETQ. CDR3: CASSKGPGQGASEAFF. The CDR3 region has the DNA TGCGCCAGCAGCAAGGGCCCCGGACAGGGGGCCTCTGAAGCTTTCTTT.

Only a few counts were recorded for this clonotype. This chain uses TRBV3-1 with TRBJ2-7; 9 bases fit TRBD2. CDR1 and CDR2 from the germline V gene are LGHDT and YNNKEL (reference sequence). The CDR3 runs to 15 residues. The junction had 4 bases not matched to a gene; V was cut back by 3 bases and J by 1 base. The CDR3 nucleotides are TGTGCCAGCAGCCAGGGACTAGCTGAATCCTACGAGCAGTACTTC. As protein: CASSQGLAESYEQYF.

The chain links TRBV29-1 to TRBJ2-1, with a weak D call TRBD2 (6 bases). Germline CDR1 and CDR2: SQVTM and ANQGSEA. V lost 6 bases to trimming and J lost 1 base, with 13 bases between them. This CDR3 contains 14 residues. CDR3 sequence: CSVDGSASYNEQFF. CDR3 DNA: TGCAGCGTGGACGGGAGTGCGTCCTACAATGAGCAGTTCTTC.

Many counts were recorded for this clonotype. V usage is TRBV12-3 or TRBV12-4 and J usage is TRBJ2-5; weak D call: TRBD1 (5 bases). The CDR3 totals 16 residues. The germline V and J ends were trimmed by 2 bases and 2 bases, with 15 bases remaining between them. In DNA form, the CDR3 reads TGTGCCAGCAGTTTAAGTACAGGCTACAAGCAAGAGACCCAGTACTTC. Translated, it gives CASSLSTGYKQETQYF.

In this sample, this clonotype turned up once. This sequence joins TRBV6-5 and TRBJ2-7; a possible D gene is TRBD2 (7 bases). Germline loops: CDR1 MNHEY, CDR2 SVGAGI. The CDR3 extends over 20 amino acids. V dropped 2 bases and J dropped 0 bases, with 26 bases sitting between them. CDR3 DNA sequence: TGTGCCAGCAGTTACGAGGGGGGCCTAGCGGCCAAGCCAAACTCCTACGAGCAGTACTTC. Amino acids: CASSYEGGLAAKPNSYEQYF.

This clonotype was observed many times. The rearrangement uses TRBV11-2 and TRBJ2-5; tentatively, D is TRBD2 (5 bases). The length of the CDR3 is 19 residues. Per the germline V gene, CDR1 is SGHAT and CDR2 is FQNNGV. Trimming removed 7 bases from V and 0 bases from J, with 27 bases in between. CDR3 residues: CASTPRGRRGVRDQETQYF. Written as DNA, the CDR3 is TGTGCCAGCACCCCCCGCGGGCGACGTGGAGTGAGAGACCAAGAGACCCAGTACTTC.

This clonotype was observed many times. The genes are TRBV6-1 and TRBJ1-6, with D possibly matching TRBD1 (5 bases). V lost 1 base to trimming and J lost 0 bases, with 16 bases between them. This CDR3 has 19 amino acids. CDR1 MNHNS and CDR2 SASEGT come from the germline V gene. The DNA of the CDR3 is TGTGCCAGCAGTGAAGGTCCCCAGGGTGAAGGCTCCTATAATTCACCCCTCCACTTT. It codes for CASSEGPQGEGSYNSPLHF.

Comment on this clonotype: This could be a read error, since a much larger clone is one nucleotide away. The chain employs TRBV9 and TRBJ2-7; D may be TRBD1 (6 bases). Germline CDR1 SGDLS, CDR2 YYNGEE. The CDR3 is 15 residues long. The CDR3 protein is CASSAKNRVLDDQYF. As DNA, the CDR3 is TGTGCCAGCAGCGCGAAAAACAGGGTTCTCGACGACCAGTACTTC.

Ten or more counts support this clonotype. CDR3 sequence (DNA): TGTGCCAGCAGCCCTACCCGAGGGGGGTTATACAATGAGCAGTTCTTC. Protein: CASSPTRGGLYNEQFF. V usage is TRBV12-3 or TRBV12-4 and J usage is TRBJ2-1; possibly TRBD1 or TRBD2 for D (6 bases each). Trimming pared 6 bases from V and 4 bases from J, leaving 19 bases between. The CDR3 loop spans 16 amino acids.

This clonotype was seen at least ten times. The rearrangement uses TRBV10-3 and TRBJ2-7, with 7 nucleotides matching TRBD1. Losses at the gene ends were 4 bases for V and 7 bases for J; bases not matched to a gene: 7. CDR3 length equals 13 residues. CDR1 and CDR2 (germline): ENHRY, SYGVKD. The CDR3 nucleotides read TGTGCCATCAGTGTAACAGGGGAGAGGGAGCAGTACTTC. It specifies CAISVTGEREQYF.

This clonotype was counted only a few times. The chain combines TRBV11-2 with TRBJ2-1; D gene unclear. The CDR3 has 18 amino acids. Germline lookup yields CDR1 SGHAT and CDR2 FQNNGV. V dropped 0 bases and J dropped 5 bases, with 20 bases sitting between them. DNA of the CDR3: TGTGCCAGCAGCTTAGATAGAGACGCCGAGAGGATGCACAATGAGCAGTTCTTC. Translated, it gives CASSLDRDAERMHNEQFF.

In its sample, this clonotype was seen many times. The chain joins TRBV27 to TRBJ2-5, with a possible D match to TRBD1 (5 bases). V was cut by 3 bases and J by 4 bases, with 6 bases left in between. The CDR3 has 12 amino acids. CDR1 is MNHEY and CDR2 is SMNVEV in the germline V gene (reference sequence). The CDR3 loop is CASSFQGETQYF. CDR3 DNA: TGTGCCAGCAGTTTCCAGGGAGAGACCCAGTACTTC.